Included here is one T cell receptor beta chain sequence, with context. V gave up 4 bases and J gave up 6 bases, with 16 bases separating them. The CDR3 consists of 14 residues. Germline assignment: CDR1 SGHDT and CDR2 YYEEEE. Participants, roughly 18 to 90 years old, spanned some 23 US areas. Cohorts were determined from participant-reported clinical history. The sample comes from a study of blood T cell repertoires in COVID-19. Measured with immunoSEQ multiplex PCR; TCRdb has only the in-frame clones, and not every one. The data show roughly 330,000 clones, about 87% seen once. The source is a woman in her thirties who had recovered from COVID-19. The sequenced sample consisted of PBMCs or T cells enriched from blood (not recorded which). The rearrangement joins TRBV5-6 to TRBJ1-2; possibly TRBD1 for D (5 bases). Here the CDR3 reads CASSPTPRGDGYTF. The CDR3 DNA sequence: TGTGCCAGCAGCCCAACTCCACGGGGGGATGGCTACACCTTC.